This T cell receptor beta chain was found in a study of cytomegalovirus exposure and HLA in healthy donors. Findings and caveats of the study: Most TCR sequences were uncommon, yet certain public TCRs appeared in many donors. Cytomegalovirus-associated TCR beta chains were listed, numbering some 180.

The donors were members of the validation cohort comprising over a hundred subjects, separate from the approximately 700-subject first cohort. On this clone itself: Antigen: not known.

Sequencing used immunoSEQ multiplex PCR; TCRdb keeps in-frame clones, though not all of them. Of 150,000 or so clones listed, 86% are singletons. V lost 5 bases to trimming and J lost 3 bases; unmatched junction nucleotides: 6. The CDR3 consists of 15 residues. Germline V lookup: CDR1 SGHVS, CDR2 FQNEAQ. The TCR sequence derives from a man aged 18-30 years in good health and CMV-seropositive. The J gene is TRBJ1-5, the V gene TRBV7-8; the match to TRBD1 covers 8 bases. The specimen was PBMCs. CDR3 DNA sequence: TGTGCCAGCAGCCTAGTCAGGGGGCACAATCAGCCCCAGCATTTT. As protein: CASSLVRGHNQPQHF.